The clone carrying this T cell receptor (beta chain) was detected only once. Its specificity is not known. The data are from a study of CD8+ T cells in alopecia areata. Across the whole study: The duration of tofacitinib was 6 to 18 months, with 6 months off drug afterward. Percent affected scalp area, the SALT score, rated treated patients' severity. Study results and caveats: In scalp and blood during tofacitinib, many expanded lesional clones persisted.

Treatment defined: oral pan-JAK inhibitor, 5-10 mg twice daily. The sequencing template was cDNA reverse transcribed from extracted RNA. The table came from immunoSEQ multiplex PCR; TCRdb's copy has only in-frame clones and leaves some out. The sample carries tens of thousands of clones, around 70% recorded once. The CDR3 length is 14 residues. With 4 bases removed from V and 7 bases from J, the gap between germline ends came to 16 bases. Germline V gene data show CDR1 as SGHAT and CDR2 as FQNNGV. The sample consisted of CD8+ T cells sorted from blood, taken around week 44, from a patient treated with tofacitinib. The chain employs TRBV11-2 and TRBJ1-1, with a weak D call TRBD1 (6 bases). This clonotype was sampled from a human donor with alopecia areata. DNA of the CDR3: TGTGCCAGCAGCTGGGAGACAGGTCGGATTGAAGCTTTCTTT. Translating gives CASSWETGRIEAFF.